Below are 28 T cell receptor beta chains sequenced from a single sample in a study of radiotherapy plus CTLA-4 blockade in lung cancer. Profiling relied on immunoSEQ multiplex PCR, and the TCRdb table lists in-frame clones only, not all of them. The data contain roughly 110,000 clones, over 65% of them seen just once; the ten biggest clones take up about 2.2%. The specimen comprised peripheral blood, sampled from a patient treated with radiotherapy plus ipilimumab. The source of these receptors is a human donor with non-small cell lung cancer that progressed on radiotherapy plus ipilimumab. Some clones in this sample may be carry-over from other donors' samples.

The chain couples TRBV7-3 to TRBJ2-7, with 8 bases lining up with TRBD1. Germline V gives CDR1 SGHTA, CDR2 FQGTGA. With 5 bases clipped from V and 3 bases from J, the junction kept 12 bases outside the gene matches. The CDR3 totals 16 residues. CDR3 DNA sequence: TGTGCCAGCAGCCCTACAGGGGGAGCCAGAATCTACGAGCAGTACTTC. Protein product: CASSPTGGARIYEQYF.

V is TRBV27 and J is TRBJ2-7, with D possibly being TRBD2 (7 bases). The germline V and J ends were trimmed by 8 bases and 2 bases, with 16 bases remaining between them. This CDR3 contains 14 residues. CDR1 is MNHEY and CDR2 is SMNVEV in the germline V gene (reference sequence). The CDR3 spells CASGRGGKTYEQYF. The CDR3 DNA reads TGTGCCAGCGGCAGGGGAGGGAAGACCTACGAGCAGTACTTC.

This clone was observed a handful of times. The J gene is TRBJ2-1, the V gene TRBV5-1; TRBD2 matches at 7 bases. V was clipped by 1 base and J by 8 bases; unmatched bases: 6. This CDR3 region has 14 residues. From germline, CDR1 is SGHRS and CDR2 YFSETQ. In DNA form, the CDR3 reads TGCGCCAGCAGCTTGCCCCAGGGAGGGGATGAGCAGTTCTTC. Its protein product is CASSLPQGGDEQFF.

The genes are TRBV7-2 and TRBJ2-5; a weak D match, TRBD2 (6 bases). The CDR3 runs to 16 residues. Germline loops: CDR1 SGHTA, CDR2 FQGNSA. V shed 5 bases and J shed 7 bases, with 23 bases lying between them. CDR3 coding DNA: TGTGCCAGCAGCCCTTGGGGGGTGTACGGGAGTGCGACCCAGTACTTC. This codes for CASSPWGVYGSATQYF.

The chain combines TRBV11-2 with TRBJ1-6; tentative D call: TRBD1 (6 bases). This CDR3 has 13 residues. The V gene's germline CDR1 is SGHAT and CDR2 FQNNGV. V lost 5 bases and J lost 14, with 16 bases in between. The chain's CDR3 is CASSEEAGATLHF. The DNA for the CDR3 is TGTGCCAGCAGCGAAGAGGCGGGGGCAACCCTCCACTTT.

The chain uses TRBV30 and TRBJ1-4; no clear D gene. Germline V gives CDR1 GTSNPN, CDR2 SVGIG (reference sequence). V lost 0 bases and J 6 bases, leaving 8 bases between the germline ends. CDR3 length: 13 residues. The CDR3 here is CAWSVSVYEKLFF. CDR3 DNA: TGTGCCTGGAGTGTAAGCGTATATGAAAAACTGTTTTTT.

The chain has TRBV19 and TRBJ2-1, with 9 bases identical to TRBD2. The CDR3 is made up of 17 amino acids. Trimming took 5 bases from V and 5 from J; bases not matched to a gene: 13. CDR1 and CDR2 (germline): LNHDA, SQIVND (reference sequence). The CDR3 DNA is TGTGCCAGTAGTGACCTAGCGGGATGGAGTTTCGACAATGAGCAGTTCTTC. Translation: CASSDLAGWSFDNEQFF.

V and J are TRBV2 and TRBJ2-7; D may be TRBD2 (7 bases). Germline lookup yields CDR1 SNHLY and CDR2 FYNNEI. The CDR3 consists of 18 residues. Trimming removed 7 bases at V and 1 base at J, with 26 bases between. CDR3 sequence (DNA): TGTGCCAGCACGGGCAGGGTCCTGGGGGGGGCCCGTTCCTACGAGCAGTACTTC. Amino acid sequence: CASTGRVLGGARSYEQYF.

CDR3 bases: TGTGCCAGCAGTTCGTCGGCGGCGGGAAAACTGTTTTTT. Residues: CASSSSAAGKLFF. The chain couples TRBV28 to TRBJ1-4; D not resolved. V was shortened by 4 bases and J by 10 bases, with 13 bases between the two germline ends. Germline lookup yields CDR1 MDHEN and CDR2 SYDVKM. This CDR3 comprises 13 residues.

The chain joins TRBV5-6 to TRBJ1-2; 7 positions agree with TRBD1. After removal of 1 base from V and 5 bases from J, the junction contained 5 bases not matched to a gene. CDR3 length: 14 residues. CDR1 SGHDT and CDR2 YYEEEE come from the germline V gene. The DNA for the CDR3 is TGTGCCAGCAGCTTGTGGGACAGCAGATATGGCTACACCTTC. Protein product: CASSLWDSRYGYTF.

This clone was observed a handful of times. V gene TRBV4-1 combines with J gene TRBJ2-7; TRBD2 might be the D (5 bases). Trimming took 2 bases from V and 7 from J, leaving 12 bases between them. The CDR3 extends over 13 amino acids. The germline CDR1 and CDR2 sequences are MGHRA and YSYEKL. The CDR3 bases are TGCGCCAGCAGCCAAATCCTGGGCGGGGAGCAGTACTTC. Encoded protein: CASSQILGGEQYF.

V gene TRBV7-2 combines with J gene TRBJ1-1, with D unclear. The CDR3 runs to 14 residues. V shed 2 bases and J shed 1 base, with 8 bases lying between them. Germline-derived CDR1 and CDR2 are SGHTA and FQGNSA. The CDR3 coding sequence is TGTGCCAGCAGCTTATACAATCCGAACACTGAAGCTTTCTTT. It translates to CASSLYNPNTEAFF.

The chain employs TRBV18 and TRBJ2-2, with 10 bases that match TRBD1. V shed 3 bases, J shed 7 bases, and the junction held 2 bases outside the gene matches. The germline V gene encodes CDR1 KGHSH and CDR2 LQKENI. The CDR3 spans 14 residues. CDR3 amino acids: CASSPRTGGGELFF. CDR3 DNA: TGTGCCAGCTCACCGCGGACAGGGGGCGGGGAGCTGTTTTTT.

The chain uses TRBV28 and TRBJ1-2; D possibly corresponds to TRBD1 (6 bases). V shed 6 bases and J shed 1 base, with 9 bases lying between them. The germline V gene encodes CDR1 MDHEN and CDR2 SYDVKM. The CDR3 is made up of 13 amino acids. The chain's CDR3 is CASRSGDNYGYTF. The CDR3 DNA sequence: TGTGCCAGCAGATCAGGGGATAACTATGGCTACACCTTC.

The chain is built from TRBV5-6 and TRBJ2-3, with a possible D match to TRBD1 (7 bases). This CDR3 region has 15 residues. Germline-derived CDR1 and CDR2 are SGHDT and YYEEEE. The V gene lost 5 bases and the J gene lost 4 bases, with 17 bases spanning the gap. The CDR3, as DNA: TGTGCCAGCAGGGCGAGGAGGGGGCGCGCAGATACGCAGTATTTT. Its translation: CASRARRGRADTQYF.

This chain joins TRBV27 and TRBJ1-2; maybe TRBD1 (6 bases). This CDR3 comprises 12 residues. The germline V gene encodes CDR1 MNHEY and CDR2 SMNVEV (reference sequence). The V gene lost 9 bases and the J gene lost 8 bases, with 16 bases spanning the gap. The CDR3 nucleotides are TGTGCCAGTCTTGACAGGCGCGGGGGCTACACCTTC. Translating gives CASLDRRGGYTF.

This clone was observed once. The chain carries TRBV6-1 and TRBJ1-1; D not resolved. CDR1 and CDR2 from the germline V gene are MNHNS and SASEGT. This CDR3 region has 12 residues. Trimming took off 10 bases at V and 3 bases at J, with 12 bases between the two ends. Here the CDR3 DNA reads TGTGCCACGTCTCAAGGCTACACTGAAGCTTTCTTT. Protein product: CATSQGYTEAFF.

The chain uses TRBV5-1 and TRBJ2-3, with TRBD2 identical over 13 bases. V was pared by 4 bases and J by 10 bases, with 18 bases of the junction left unmatched. The length of the CDR3 is 18 residues. Germline V gives CDR1 SGHRS, CDR2 YFSETQ. CDR3 in amino acids: CASSVTSGGAGVRRAQYF. CDR3 sequence (DNA): TGCGCCAGCAGCGTTACTAGCGGGGGGGCCGGAGTGAGAAGGGCGCAGTATTTT.

For the CDR3, the DNA is TGTGCCAGTAGAACTTGGACAGAGATAAATCAGCCCCAGCATTTT. It is translated as CASRTWTEINQPQHF. V gene TRBV19 combines with J gene TRBJ1-5, with D perhaps matching TRBD1 (6 bases). This CDR3 has 15 amino acids. V gave up 6 bases and J gave up 4 bases, with 16 bases separating them. Germline V gives CDR1 LNHDA, CDR2 SQIVND (reference sequence).

This chain links TRBV5-1 with TRBJ2-7; D is unclear. The CDR3 spans 13 residues. With 0 bases removed from V and 4 bases from J, the gap between germline ends came to 8 bases. Germline lookup yields CDR1 SGHRS and CDR2 YFSETQ. The CDR3 spells CASSLVGIYEQYF. The CDR3 bases are TGCGCCAGCAGCTTGGTCGGCATATACGAGCAGTACTTC.

The chain couples TRBV18 to TRBJ1-3; 8 nucleotides agree with TRBD1. Germline lookup yields CDR1 KGHSH and CDR2 LQKENI. V lost 3 bases, J lost 0 bases, and 1 base stayed unmatched. The CDR3 runs to 15 residues. The CDR3 here is CASSPGQGSGNTIYF. CDR3 nucleotide sequence: TGTGCCAGCTCACCCGGACAGGGCTCTGGAAACACCATATATTTT.

The chain employs TRBV27 and TRBJ2-2; 9 nucleotides match TRBD1. This CDR3 is built from 17 residues. In germline, CDR1 is MNHEY, CDR2 SMNVEV (reference sequence). V lost 0 bases and J lost 3; bases outside the gene matches: 5. In nucleotides, the CDR3 is TGTGCCAGCAGTTTATCCCCCAGGACAGGGGACACCGGGGAGCTGTTTTTT. It encodes CASSLSPRTGDTGELFF.

The chain employs TRBV30 and TRBJ1-2; 10 positions agree with TRBD1. J lost 5 bases, V lost 5 bases, and 5 bases had no gene match. This CDR3 is 13 amino acids long. The germline V gene has CDR1 GTSNPN and CDR2 SVGIG (reference sequence). CDR3 DNA: TGTGCCTGGCGACAGGGGGCGCGGTATGGCTACACCTTC. Translating gives CAWRQGARYGYTF.

The chain carries TRBV9 and TRBJ1-1; perhaps TRBD1 as D (5 bases). Trimming cost V 4 bases and J 4 bases, with 26 bases left between them. The CDR3 is 18 amino acids. Germline CDR1 SGDLS, CDR2 YYNGEE. CDR3 bases: TGTGCCAGCAGCCGCCTCGCAACACCCGAGGGGATCAGCACTGAAGCTTTCTTT. Its translation: CASSRLATPEGISTEAFF.

Here the CDR3 reads CATTFGTNNQPQHF. For the CDR3, the DNA is TGTGCCACCACGTTCGGGACAAACAATCAGCCCCAGCATTTT. The V and J genes are TRBV19 and TRBJ1-5, with TRBD1 as a possible D gene (6 bases). The CDR3 contains 14 residues. V was cut by 10 bases and J by 3 bases, with 16 bases left in between. Germline-derived CDR1 and CDR2 are LNHDA and SQIVND (reference sequence).

The V gene is TRBV10-3, the J gene TRBJ1-2, with TRBD1 matching over 12 bases. The CDR3 length is 17 residues. After removal of 4 bases from V and 5 bases from J, the junction contained 11 bases not matched to a gene. Germline CDR1 reads ENHRY; CDR2 reads SYGVKD. The DNA for the CDR3 is TGTGCCATCAGTGGCTCCGGGACAGGGGGCGCGGGGTATGGCTACACCTTC. It encodes CAISGSGTGGAGYGYTF.

This sequence joins TRBV19 and TRBJ1-5; a possible D gene is TRBD1 (6 bases). Trimming took 7 bases from V and 4 from J, leaving 20 bases between them. This CDR3 is built from 16 residues. The germline V gene has CDR1 LNHDA and CDR2 SQIVND (reference sequence). CDR3 in amino acids: CASKTATGSQNQPQHF. The CDR3 DNA sequence: TGTGCCAGTAAGACAGCAACAGGGTCCCAAAATCAGCCCCAGCATTTT. The full variable domain, with the rest looked up from reference TRBV19 and TRBJ1-5, is DGGITQSPKYLFRKEGQNVTLSCEQNLNHDAMYWYRQDPGQGLRLIYYSQIVNDFQKGDIAEGYSVSREKKESFPLTVTSAQKNPTAFYLCASKTATGSQNQPQHFGDGTRLSIL.

V usage is TRBV5-8 and J usage is TRBJ1-3; D is unclear. The CDR3 is 14 amino acids. V lost 3 bases, J lost 3 bases, and 10 bases lay in between. Germline CDR1 and CDR2: SGHTS and YDEGEE. CDR3 coding DNA: TGTGCCAGCAGCTACGGACGGGGTGGAAACACCATATATTTT. Amino acid sequence: CASSYGRGGNTIYF.